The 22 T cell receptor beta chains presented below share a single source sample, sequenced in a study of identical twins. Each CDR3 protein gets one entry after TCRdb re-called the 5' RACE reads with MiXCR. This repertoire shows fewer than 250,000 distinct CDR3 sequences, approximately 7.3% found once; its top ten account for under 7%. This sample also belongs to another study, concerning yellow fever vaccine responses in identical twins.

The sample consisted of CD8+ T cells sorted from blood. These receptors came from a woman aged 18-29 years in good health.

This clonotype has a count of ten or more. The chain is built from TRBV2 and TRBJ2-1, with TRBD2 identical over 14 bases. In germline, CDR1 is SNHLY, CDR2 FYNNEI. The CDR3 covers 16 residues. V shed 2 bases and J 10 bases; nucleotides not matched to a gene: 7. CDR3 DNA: TGTGCCAGCAGTGAAAGACTAGCGGGAGGGCCAAGGGAGCAGTTCTTC. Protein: CASSERLAGGPREQFF.

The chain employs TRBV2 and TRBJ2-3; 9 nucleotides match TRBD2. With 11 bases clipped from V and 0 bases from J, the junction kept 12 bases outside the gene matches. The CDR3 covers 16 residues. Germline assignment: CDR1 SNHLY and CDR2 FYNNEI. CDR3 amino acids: CADGGASGESTDTQYF. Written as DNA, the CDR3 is TGTGCCGATGGTGGGGCTAGCGGGGAAAGCACAGATACGCAGTATTTT.

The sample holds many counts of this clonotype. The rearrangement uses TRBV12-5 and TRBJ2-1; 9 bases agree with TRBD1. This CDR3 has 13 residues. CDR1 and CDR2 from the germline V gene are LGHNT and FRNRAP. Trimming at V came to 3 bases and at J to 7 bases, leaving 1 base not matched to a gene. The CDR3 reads CASGFGTGNEQFF. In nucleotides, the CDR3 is TGTGCTAGTGGTTTTGGGACAGGGAATGAGCAGTTCTTC. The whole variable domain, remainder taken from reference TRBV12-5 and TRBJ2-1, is DARVTQTPRHKVTEMGQEVTMRCQPILGHNTVFWYRQTMMQGLELLAYFRNRAPLDDSGMPKDRFSAEMPDATLATLKIQPSEPRDSAVYFCASGFGTGNEQFFGPGTRLTVL.

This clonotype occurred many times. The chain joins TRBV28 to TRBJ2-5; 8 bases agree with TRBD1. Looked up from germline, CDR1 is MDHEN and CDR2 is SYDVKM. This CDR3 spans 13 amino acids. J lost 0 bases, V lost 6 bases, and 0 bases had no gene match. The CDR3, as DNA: TGTGCCAGCAGGGGACAGGACCAAGAGACCCAGTACTTC. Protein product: CASRGQDQETQYF.

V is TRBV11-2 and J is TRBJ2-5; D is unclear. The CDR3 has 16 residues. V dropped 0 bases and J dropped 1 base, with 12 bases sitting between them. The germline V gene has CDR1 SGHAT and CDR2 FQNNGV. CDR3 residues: CASSLDVDRPQETQYF. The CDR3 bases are TGTGCCAGCAGCTTAGACGTCGATAGACCCCAAGAGACCCAGTACTTC. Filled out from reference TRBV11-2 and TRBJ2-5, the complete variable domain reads EAGVAQSPRYKIIEKRQSVAFWCNPISGHATLYWYQQILGQGPKLLIQFQNNGVVDDSQLPKDRFSAERLKGVDSTLKIQPAKLEDSAVYLCASSLDVDRPQETQYFGPGTRLLVL.

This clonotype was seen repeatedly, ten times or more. CDR3 amino acids: CSILRAASGEQYF. The CDR3, as DNA: TGCAGTATCCTCCGAGCGGCTAGCGGCGAGCAGTACTTC. The V and J genes are TRBV20-1 and TRBJ2-7, with 7 bases fitting TRBD2. Trimming at V came to 8 bases and at J to 6 bases, leaving 13 bases not matched to a gene. CDR3 length: 13 residues. CDR1 is DFQATT and CDR2 is SNEGSKA in the germline V gene (reference sequence).

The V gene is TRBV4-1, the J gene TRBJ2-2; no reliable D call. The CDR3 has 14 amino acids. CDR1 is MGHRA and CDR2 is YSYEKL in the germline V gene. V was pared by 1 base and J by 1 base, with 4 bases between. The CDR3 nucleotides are TGCGCCAGCAGCCAAGGACAGAACACCGGGGAGCTGTTTTTT. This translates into CASSQGQNTGELFF.

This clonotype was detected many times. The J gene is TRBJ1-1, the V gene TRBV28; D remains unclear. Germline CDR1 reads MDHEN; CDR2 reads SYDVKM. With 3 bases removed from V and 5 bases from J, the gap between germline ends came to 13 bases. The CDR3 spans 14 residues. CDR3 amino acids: CASSFRVTGTEAFF. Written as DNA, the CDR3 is TGTGCCAGCAGTTTTAGGGTAACGGGAACTGAAGCTTTCTTT.

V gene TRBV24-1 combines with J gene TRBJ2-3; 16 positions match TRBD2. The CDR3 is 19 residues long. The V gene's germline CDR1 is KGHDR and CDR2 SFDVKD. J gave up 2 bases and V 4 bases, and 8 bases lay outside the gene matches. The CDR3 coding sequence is TGTGCCACCAGTGAACGTCCCGGGACTAGCGGGGGGGCCACAGATACGCAGTATTTT. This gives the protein CATSERPGTSGGATDTQYF.

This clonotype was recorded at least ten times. As DNA, the CDR3 is TGTGCCAGCAGCTTAGTTTCCGCGAACACCGGGGAGCTGTTTTTT. It codes for CASSLVSANTGELFF. J is TRBJ2-2 and V is TRBV7-9; no reliable D call. This CDR3 contains 15 residues. The germline V gene has CDR1 SEHNR and CDR2 FQNEAQ (reference sequence). The V end was cut by 1 base, the J end by 0 bases, with 6 bases between.

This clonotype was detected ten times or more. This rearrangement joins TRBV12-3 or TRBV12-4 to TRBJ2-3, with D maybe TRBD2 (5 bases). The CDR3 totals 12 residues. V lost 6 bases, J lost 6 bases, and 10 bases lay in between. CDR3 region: CASSRGRDTQYF. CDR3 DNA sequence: TGTGCCAGCAGCCGGGGTAGGGATACGCAGTATTTT.

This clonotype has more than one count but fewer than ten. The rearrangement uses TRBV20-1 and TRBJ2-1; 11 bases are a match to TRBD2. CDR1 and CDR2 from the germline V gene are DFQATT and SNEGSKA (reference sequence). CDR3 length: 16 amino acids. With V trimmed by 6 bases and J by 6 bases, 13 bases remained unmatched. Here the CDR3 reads CSALLRVAGGPNEQFF. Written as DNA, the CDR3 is TGCAGTGCCCTCCTAAGGGTAGCGGGAGGGCCCAATGAGCAGTTCTTC.

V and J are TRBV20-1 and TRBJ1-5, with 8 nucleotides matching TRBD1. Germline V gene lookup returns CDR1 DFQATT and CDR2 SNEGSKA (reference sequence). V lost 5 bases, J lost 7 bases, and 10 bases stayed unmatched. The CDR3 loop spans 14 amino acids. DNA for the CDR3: TGCAGTGCTTTTCGGACAGGGTTAGGCCAGCCCCAGCATTTT. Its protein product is CSAFRTGLGQPQHF.

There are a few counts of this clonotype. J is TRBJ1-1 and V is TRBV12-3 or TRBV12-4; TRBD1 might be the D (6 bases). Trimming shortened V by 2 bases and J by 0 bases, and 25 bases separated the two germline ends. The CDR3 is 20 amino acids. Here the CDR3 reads CASSLLRGPPVGPLNTEAFF. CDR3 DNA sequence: TGTGCCAGCAGTTTACTCAGGGGTCCACCCGTGGGCCCCTTGAACACTGAAGCTTTCTTT.

The CDR3 sequence is CASSSSGEVNTGELFF. The CDR3 DNA reads as TGTGCCAGTAGTAGCAGCGGGGAGGTGAACACCGGGGAGCTGTTTTTT. This chain joins TRBV19 and TRBJ2-2; TRBD2 aligns across 7 bases. The CDR3 has 16 residues. V was clipped by 4 bases and J by 1 base; unmatched bases: 6. Germline CDR1 is LNHDA and CDR2 is SQIVND (reference sequence). The variable domain in full, with the rest retrieved from reference TRBV19 and TRBJ2-2, is DGGITQSPKYLFRKEGQNVTLSCEQNLNHDAMYWYRQDPGQGLRLIYYSQIVNDFQKGDIAEGYSVSREKKESFPLTVTSAQKNPTAFYLCASSSSGEVNTGELFFGEGSRLTVL.

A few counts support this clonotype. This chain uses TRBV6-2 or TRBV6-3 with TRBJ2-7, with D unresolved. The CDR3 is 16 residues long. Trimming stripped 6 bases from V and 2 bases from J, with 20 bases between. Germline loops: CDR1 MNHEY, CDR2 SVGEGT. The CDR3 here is CASSNTMTPPPYEQYF. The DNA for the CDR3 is TGTGCCAGCAGCAATACTATGACGCCACCCCCCTACGAGCAGTACTTC.

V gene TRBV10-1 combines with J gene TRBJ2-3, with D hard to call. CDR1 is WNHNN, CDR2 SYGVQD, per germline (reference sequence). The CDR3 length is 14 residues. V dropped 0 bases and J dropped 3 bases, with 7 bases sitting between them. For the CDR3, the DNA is TGCGCCAGCAGTGAGTCGGCGTCGACAGATACGCAGTATTTT. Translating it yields CASSESASTDTQYF.

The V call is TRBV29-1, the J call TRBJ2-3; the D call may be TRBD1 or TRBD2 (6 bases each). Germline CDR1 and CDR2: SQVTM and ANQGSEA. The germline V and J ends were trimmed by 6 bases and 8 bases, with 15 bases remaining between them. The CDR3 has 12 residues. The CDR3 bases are TGCAGCGTAGGGGGGACCTCGGGTACGCAGTATTTT. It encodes CSVGGTSGTQYF.

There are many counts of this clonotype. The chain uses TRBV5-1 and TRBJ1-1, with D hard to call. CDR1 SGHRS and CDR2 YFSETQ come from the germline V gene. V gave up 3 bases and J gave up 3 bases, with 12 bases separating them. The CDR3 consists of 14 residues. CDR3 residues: CASSWRGIDTEAFF. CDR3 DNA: TGCGCCAGCAGCTGGAGAGGGATAGACACTGAAGCTTTCTTT.

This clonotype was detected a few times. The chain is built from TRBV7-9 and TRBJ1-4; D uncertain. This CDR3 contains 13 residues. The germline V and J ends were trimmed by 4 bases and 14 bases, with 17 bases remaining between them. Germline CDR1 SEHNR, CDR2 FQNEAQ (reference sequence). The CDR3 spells CASSSPTPSDLFF. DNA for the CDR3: TGTGCCAGCAGCTCCCCGACACCCAGTGATCTGTTTTTT.

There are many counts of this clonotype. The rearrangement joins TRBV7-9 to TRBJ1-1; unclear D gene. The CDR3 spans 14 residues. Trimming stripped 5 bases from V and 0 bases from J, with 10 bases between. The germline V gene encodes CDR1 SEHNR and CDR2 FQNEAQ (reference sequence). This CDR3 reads CASSPGDMNTEAFF. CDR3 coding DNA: TGTGCCAGCAGCCCTGGTGATATGAACACTGAAGCTTTCTTT.

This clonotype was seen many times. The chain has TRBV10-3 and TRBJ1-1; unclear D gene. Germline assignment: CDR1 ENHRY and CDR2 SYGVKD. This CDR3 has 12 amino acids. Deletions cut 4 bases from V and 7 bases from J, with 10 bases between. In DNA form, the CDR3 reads TGTGCCATCAGTGCCCCCTTCGGTGAAGCTTTCTTT. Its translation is CAISAPFGEAFF.